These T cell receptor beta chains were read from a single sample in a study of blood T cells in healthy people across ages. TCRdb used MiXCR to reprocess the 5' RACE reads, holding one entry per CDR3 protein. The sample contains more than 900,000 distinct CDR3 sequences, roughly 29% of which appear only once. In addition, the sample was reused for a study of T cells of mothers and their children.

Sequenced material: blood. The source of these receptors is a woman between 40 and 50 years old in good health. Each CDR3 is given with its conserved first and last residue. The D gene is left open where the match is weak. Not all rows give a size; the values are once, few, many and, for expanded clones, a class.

CDR3 protein: CASSQVQPQHF
CDR3 DNA: TGTGCCAGCAGCCAAGTACAGCCCCAGCATTTT
D gene: .
V gene: TRBV3-1
J gene: TRBJ1-5
clone size: .

CDR3 protein: CASSLNGGSSYEQYF
CDR3 DNA: TGCGCCAGCAGCTTGAACGGGGGTAGCTCCTACGAGCAGTACTTC
D gene: .
V gene: TRBV5-1
J gene: TRBJ2-7
clone size: .

CDR3 protein: CASRDDSGSYEQYF
CDR3 DNA: TGTGCCAGCAGGGACGACTCCGGCTCCTACGAGCAGTACTTC
D gene: .
V gene: TRBV6-2/TRBV6-3
J gene: TRBJ2-7
clone size: many

CDR3 protein: CSADRGAKNIQYF
CDR3 DNA: TGCAGTGCTGACAGGGGTGCCAAAAACATTCAGTACTTC
D gene: TRBD1
V gene: TRBV20-1
J gene: TRBJ2-4
clone size: many

CDR3 protein: CSATGQGSEAFF
CDR3 DNA: TGCAGTGCTACGGGACAGGGGTCTGAAGCTTTCTTT
D gene: TRBD1
V gene: TRBV20-1
J gene: TRBJ1-1
clone size: .

CDR3 protein: CASSWTDFTEAFF
CDR3 DNA: TGTGCCAGCAGCTGGACAGACTTCACTGAAGCTTTCTTT
D gene: .
V gene: TRBV7-2
J gene: TRBJ1-1
clone size: .

CDR3 protein: CASQLAGDFQETQYF
CDR3 DNA: TGCGCCAGCCAACTAGCGGGGGATTTCCAAGAGACCCAGTACTTC
D gene: TRBD2
V gene: TRBV5-1
J gene: TRBJ2-5
clone size: many

CDR3 protein: CASSRTGWNYEQYF
CDR3 DNA: TGTGCCAGCAGCCGGACAGGGTGGAACTACGAGCAGTACTTC
D gene: TRBD1
V gene: TRBV3-1
J gene: TRBJ2-7
clone size: many

CDR3 protein: CSARAAQALGTF
CDR3 DNA: TGCAGTGCTAGAGCCGCTCAGGCCCTAGGCACCTTC
D gene: .
V gene: TRBV20-1
J gene: TRBJ1-2
clone size: many

CDR3 protein: CASSVGTQTSYEQYF
CDR3 DNA: TGTGCCAGCAGCGTAGGGACGCAAACCTCCTACGAGCAGTACTTC
D gene: .
V gene: TRBV9
J gene: TRBJ2-7
clone size: many

CDR3 protein: CASSRDWRQGLSALFF
CDR3 DNA: TGCGCCAGCAGCCGAGATTGGAGACAGGGCCTGTCGGCACTGTTTTTT
D gene: TRBD1
V gene: TRBV4-3
J gene: TRBJ1-4
clone size: few

CDR3 protein: CASSPYGSYNEQFF
CDR3 DNA: TGTGCCAGCAGCCCCTATGGCTCCTACAATGAGCAGTTCTTC
D gene: .
V gene: TRBV7-3
J gene: TRBJ2-1
clone size: many

CDR3 protein: CASSLDNGSYNEQFF
CDR3 DNA: TGTGCCAGCAGCTTAGATAACGGCTCCTACAATGAGCAGTTCTTC
D gene: .
V gene: TRBV7-2
J gene: TRBJ2-1
clone size: .

CDR3 protein: CSAPREAKNIQYF
CDR3 DNA: TGCAGTGCGCCCAGAGAGGCCAAAAACATTCAGTACTTC
D gene: .
V gene: TRBV20-1
J gene: TRBJ2-4
clone size: many

CDR3 protein: CASSLPSGTSGGADVGDTQYF
CDR3 DNA: TGTGCCAGCAGCTTGCCCTCCGGGACTAGCGGGGGGGCGGATGTAGGAGATACGCAGTATTTT
D gene: TRBD2
V gene: TRBV11-2
J gene: TRBJ2-3
clone size: few

CDR3 protein: CASSVQLAGGQNEQFF
CDR3 DNA: TGTGCCAGCAGCGTACAACTAGCGGGGGGACAAAATGAGCAGTTCTTC
D gene: TRBD2
V gene: TRBV9
J gene: TRBJ2-1
clone size: .

CDR3 protein: CASSHSTSGGTDTQYF
CDR3 DNA: TGTGCCAGCAGCCATTCGACTAGCGGGGGCACAGATACGCAGTATTTT
D gene: TRBD2
V gene: TRBV9
J gene: TRBJ2-3
clone size: few

CDR3 protein: CASSTPLRGDTQYF
CDR3 DNA: TGTGCCAGCAGTACACCACTCCGCGGGGATACGCAGTATTTT
D gene: .
V gene: TRBV12-3/TRBV12-4
J gene: TRBJ2-3
clone size: many

CDR3 protein: CAITSGMNTEAFF
CDR3 DNA: TGTGCCATCACGTCAGGGATGAACACTGAAGCTTTCTTT
D gene: .
V gene: TRBV10-3
J gene: TRBJ1-1
clone size: .

CDR3 protein: CASRRDRGLGTAEQYF
CDR3 DNA: TGTGCCAGCAGGCGAGACAGGGGGCTAGGCACCGCCGAGCAGTACTTC
D gene: TRBD1
V gene: TRBV6-6
J gene: TRBJ2-7
clone size: few

CDR3 protein: CASSEGWGPRHF
CDR3 DNA: TGTGCCAGCAGCGAGGGTTGGGGGCCCCGGCATTTT
D gene: .
V gene: TRBV6-5
J gene: TRBJ1-5
clone size: .

CDR3 protein: CSAQGQGYEQYF
CDR3 DNA: TGCAGTGCCCAGGGACAGGGCTACGAGCAGTACTTC
D gene: TRBD1
V gene: TRBV20-1
J gene: TRBJ2-7
clone size: many

CDR3 protein: CASSGRDPPSTDTQYF
CDR3 DNA: TGTGCCAGTAGCGGCCGGGATCCACCTAGCACAGATACGCAGTATTTT
D gene: .
V gene: TRBV19
J gene: TRBJ2-3
clone size: few

CDR3 protein: CASSQPLTGDYEQYF
CDR3 DNA: TGCGCCAGCAGCCAACCTTTGACTGGTGACTACGAGCAGTACTTC
D gene: .
V gene: TRBV4-1
J gene: TRBJ2-7
clone size: .

CDR3 protein: CASSLSGGSNSPLHF
CDR3 DNA: TGTGCCAGCAGTTTATCCGGCGGCAGTAATTCACCCCTCCACTTT
D gene: .
V gene: TRBV27
J gene: TRBJ1-6
clone size: .

CDR3 protein: CTSSFSPRADTQYF
CDR3 DNA: TGTACCAGCAGCTTCTCTCCTAGGGCCGATACGCAGTATTTT
D gene: .
V gene: TRBV7-2
J gene: TRBJ2-3
clone size: .

CDR3 protein: CTSSEGTASTDTQYF
CDR3 DNA: TGTACCAGCAGCGAAGGGACAGCTAGCACAGATACGCAGTATTTT
D gene: TRBD1
V gene: TRBV14
J gene: TRBJ2-3
clone size: few

CDR3 protein: CAIGQPMNTEAFF
CDR3 DNA: TGTGCCATCGGGCAGCCTATGAACACTGAAGCTTTCTTT
D gene: .
V gene: TRBV10-3
J gene: TRBJ1-1
clone size: few

CDR3 protein: CSASEARGTDTQYF
CDR3 DNA: TGCAGTGCTAGTGAGGCCAGGGGCACAGATACGCAGTATTTT
D gene: .
V gene: TRBV20-1
J gene: TRBJ2-3
clone size: .

CDR3 protein: CATSGTTYNEQFF
CDR3 DNA: TGTGCCACCTCAGGGACAACCTACAATGAGCAGTTCTTC
D gene: .
V gene: TRBV15
J gene: TRBJ2-1
clone size: .

CDR3 protein: CASSLEWPYNEQFF
CDR3 DNA: TGCGCCAGCAGCTTGGAGTGGCCCTACAATGAGCAGTTCTTC
D gene: .
V gene: TRBV5-1
J gene: TRBJ2-1
clone size: few

CDR3 protein: CASSPETGTSNRPQHF
CDR3 DNA: TGTGCCAGCAGCCCGGAGACAGGGACCAGCAATCGGCCCCAGCATTTT
D gene: TRBD1
V gene: TRBV12-3/TRBV12-4
J gene: TRBJ1-5
clone size: .

CDR3 protein: CASSSPGATEAFF
CDR3 DNA: TGTGCCAGCAGCAGCCCGGGGGCCACTGAAGCTTTCTTT
D gene: .
V gene: TRBV9
J gene: TRBJ1-1
clone size: many

CDR3 protein: CASRWRPRDTGELFF
CDR3 DNA: TGTGCCAGCCGATGGCGCCCTCGGGACACCGGGGAGCTGTTTTTT
D gene: .
V gene: TRBV6-6
J gene: TRBJ2-2
clone size: few

CDR3 protein: CASSVAATTDTQYF
CDR3 DNA: TGTGCCAGCAGCGTAGCGGCAACCACAGATACGCAGTATTTT
D gene: .
V gene: TRBV9
J gene: TRBJ2-3
clone size: few

CDR3 protein: CASSPRGLGYEQYF
CDR3 DNA: TGTGCCAGCAGCCCCAGGGGGCTAGGGTACGAGCAGTACTTC
D gene: TRBD1
V gene: TRBV27
J gene: TRBJ2-7
clone size: many

CDR3 protein: CASSIDVVTDTQYF
CDR3 DNA: TGTGCCAGCAGTATCGATGTGGTTACAGATACGCAGTATTTT
D gene: .
V gene: TRBV6-1
J gene: TRBJ2-3
clone size: .

CDR3 protein: CASSVGGMSYGYTF
CDR3 DNA: TGTGCCAGCAGTGTAGGGGGGATGAGCTATGGCTACACCTTC
D gene: .
V gene: TRBV2
J gene: TRBJ1-2
clone size: .

CDR3 protein: CSVSKSSNGYTF
CDR3 DNA: TGCAGCGTCTCCAAGTCGTCAAATGGCTACACCTTC
D gene: .
V gene: TRBV29-1
J gene: TRBJ1-2
clone size: .

CDR3 protein: CASSLGRAPNNEKLFF
CDR3 DNA: TGTGCCAGCAGTTTAGGCAGGGCCCCTAATAATGAAAAACTGTTTTTT
D gene: .
V gene: TRBV28
J gene: TRBJ1-4
clone size: .

CDR3 protein: CASSLSTASEAFF
CDR3 DNA: TGTGCCAGCAGCTTAAGCACAGCTTCTGAAGCTTTCTTT
D gene: .
V gene: TRBV7-3
J gene: TRBJ1-1
clone size: few

CDR3 protein: CASSLARTASVREQYF
CDR3 DNA: TGTGCCAGCAGCTTAGCCCGGACAGCTTCCGTACGTGAGCAGTACTTC
D gene: .
V gene: TRBV11-2
J gene: TRBJ2-7
clone size: many

CDR3 protein: CASRMGLSTDTQYF
CDR3 DNA: TGTGCCAGTAGGATGGGGCTGAGCACAGATACGCAGTATTTT
D gene: .
V gene: TRBV19
J gene: TRBJ2-3
clone size: many

CDR3 protein: CASSWQGIIDQPQHF
CDR3 DNA: TGTGCCAGCAGTTGGCAGGGGATAATCGATCAGCCCCAGCATTTT
D gene: .
V gene: TRBV7-2
J gene: TRBJ1-5
clone size: .

CDR3 protein: CASSLAMGQGPYEQYF
CDR3 DNA: TGTGCCAGCAGCTTAGCTATGGGACAGGGACCCTACGAGCAGTACTTC
D gene: TRBD1
V gene: TRBV7-2
J gene: TRBJ2-7
clone size: .

CDR3 protein: CASSQGGTSLYNEQFF
CDR3 DNA: TGCGCCAGCAGCCAAGGCGGGACTAGCCTCTACAATGAGCAGTTCTTC
D gene: TRBD2
V gene: TRBV4-3
J gene: TRBJ2-1
clone size: many

CDR3 protein: CASSQDLSSSTDTQYF
CDR3 DNA: TGTGCCAGCAGCCAAGACTTAAGCTCTAGCACAGATACGCAGTATTTT
D gene: .
V gene: TRBV3-1
J gene: TRBJ2-3
clone size: few

CDR3 protein: CASSLGVIFTGERFF
CDR3 DNA: TGTGCCAGCAGCTTGGGGGTAATTTTCACCGGGGAGCGGTTTTTT
D gene: .
V gene: TRBV5-5
J gene: TRBJ2-2
clone size: few

CDR3 protein: CASSLLTGTQYF
CDR3 DNA: TGTGCCAGCAGCCTCCTCACAGGTACGCAGTATTTT
D gene: .
V gene: TRBV7-6
J gene: TRBJ2-3
clone size: .

CDR3 protein: CSARGRSYEQYF
CDR3 DNA: TGCAGTGCTAGGGGTCGCTCCTACGAGCAGTACTTC
D gene: .
V gene: TRBV20-1
J gene: TRBJ2-7
clone size: many

CDR3 protein: CASSLVAGESYNEQFF
CDR3 DNA: TGTGCCAGCAGCTTAGTTGCAGGGGAATCCTACAATGAGCAGTTCTTC
D gene: .
V gene: TRBV7-2
J gene: TRBJ2-1
clone size: few

CDR3 protein: CASSLGGILNRPQHF
CDR3 DNA: TGTGCCAGCAGTTTGGGGGGGATACTCAATCGGCCCCAGCATTTT
D gene: .
V gene: TRBV12-3/TRBV12-4
J gene: TRBJ1-5
clone size: .

CDR3 protein: CSARDWQIYGYTF
CDR3 DNA: TGCAGTGCTAGAGATTGGCAGATTTATGGCTACACCTTC
D gene: .
V gene: TRBV20-1
J gene: TRBJ1-2
clone size: many

CDR3 protein: CASSRGENTEAFF
CDR3 DNA: TGCGCCAGCAGCCGGGGTGAGAACACTGAAGCTTTCTTT
D gene: .
V gene: TRBV4-3
J gene: TRBJ1-1
clone size: medium-sized